Listed below are T cell receptor beta chains from one sample, sequenced in a study of cytomegalovirus exposure and HLA in healthy donors. TCRdb's table, derived via immunoSEQ multiplex PCR, lists solely in-frame clones and lacks some. This sample has roughly 180,000 clones, with 60% to 80% found just once. Sequencing was done on a sample of PBMCs. These receptors came from a woman in her fifties or sixties in good health and CMV-seropositive. Both conserved end residues are part of each CDR3. Fields, in order: CDR3 DNA, CDR3 protein, D gene, V gene, J gene, clone size. A D gene is named only where the DNA matches it firmly. The size field is filled for only some rows; it gives once, few, many or a size class.

CDR3 DNA: TGTTCCAGCAGCTTAGGATCCTATTATAATTCACCCCTCCACTTT
CDR3 protein: CSSSLGSYYNSPLHF
D gene: -
V gene: TRBV7-9
J gene: TRBJ1-6
clone size: -

CDR3 DNA: TGTGCCAGCAGCGAGGACAGGGGCCACAATGAGCAGTTCTTC
CDR3 protein: CASSEDRGHNEQFF
D gene: TRBD1
V gene: TRBV2
J gene: TRBJ2-1
clone size: -

CDR3 DNA: TGTGCCAGCAGTTACGAGAGGGGGCGCCGGGCTTTCTTT
CDR3 protein: CASSYERGRRAFF
D gene: TRBD1
V gene: TRBV6-5
J gene: TRBJ1-1
clone size: -

CDR3 DNA: TGTGCCAGCAGTTACTCGCGGGGGGCCGACACTGAAGCTTTCTTT
CDR3 protein: CASSYSRGADTEAFF
D gene: -
V gene: TRBV6-5
J gene: TRBJ1-1
clone size: -

CDR3 DNA: TGTGCCAGCTCACCAGTGGCAGAAACGCAGTATTTT
CDR3 protein: CASSPVAETQYF
D gene: -
V gene: TRBV18
J gene: TRBJ2-3
clone size: -

CDR3 DNA: TGTGCCAGCACCCCGCTCGCGGGGCGCGATGAGCAGTTCTTC
CDR3 protein: CASTPLAGRDEQFF
D gene: -
V gene: TRBV2
J gene: TRBJ2-1
clone size: -

CDR3 DNA: TGTGCCAGCAGCCAAGTGGAGGGGGGGAACTCCTACGAGCAGTACTTC
CDR3 protein: CASSQVEGGNSYEQYF
D gene: -
V gene: TRBV4-2
J gene: TRBJ2-7
clone size: -

CDR3 DNA: TGTGCCAGCAGCCAAGAGGGGGGCTATGGCTACACCTTC
CDR3 protein: CASSQEGGYGYTF
D gene: -
V gene: TRBV4-2
J gene: TRBJ1-2
clone size: few

CDR3 DNA: TGTGCCAGCAGTTTATTTCTCGTGAGATGGCGGAGCCTCTACAATGAGCAGTTCTTC
CDR3 protein: CASSLFLVRWRSLYNEQFF
D gene: -
V gene: TRBV28
J gene: TRBJ2-1
clone size: -

CDR3 DNA: TGCAGCGTTGAAGAAGTGCGGGACGGTAACTATGGCTACACCTTC
CDR3 protein: CSVEEVRDGNYGYTF
D gene: -
V gene: TRBV29-1
J gene: TRBJ1-2
clone size: -

CDR3 DNA: TGTGCCAGCAGTTACTCCTATCCCCCCCGCGAGCAGTACTTC
CDR3 protein: CASSYSYPPREQYF
D gene: -
V gene: TRBV27
J gene: TRBJ2-7
clone size: -

CDR3 DNA: TGTGCCTGGAGTGTCAGGACAGGGGGCAATCAGCCCCAGCATTTT
CDR3 protein: CAWSVRTGGNQPQHF
D gene: TRBD1
V gene: TRBV30
J gene: TRBJ1-5
clone size: -

CDR3 DNA: TGTGCCAGCAAGACCCAGCGACAGTTCTTC
CDR3 protein: CASKTQRQFF
D gene: -
V gene: TRBV2
J gene: TRBJ2-1
clone size: -

CDR3 DNA: TGTGCCAGCAGTCGACAGGCACTCTACAATGAGCAGTTCTTC
CDR3 protein: CASSRQALYNEQFF
D gene: -
V gene: TRBV6-4
J gene: TRBJ2-1
clone size: -

CDR3 DNA: TGTGCCATCGGAGTCAGTAGCGGCGGGGGCGGTGGAGATACGCAGTATTTT
CDR3 protein: CAIGVSSGGGGGDTQYF
D gene: -
V gene: TRBV10-3
J gene: TRBJ2-3
clone size: -

CDR3 DNA: TGTGCCAGCGGGACTCCCGAAGGGACAGATACGCAGTATTTT
CDR3 protein: CASGTPEGTDTQYF
D gene: -
V gene: TRBV10-3
J gene: TRBJ2-3
clone size: once

CDR3 DNA: TGTGCCAGCAGCCTCAGGAACTCTAATGAAAAACTGTTTTTT
CDR3 protein: CASSLRNSNEKLFF
D gene: -
V gene: TRBV13
J gene: TRBJ1-4
clone size: once

CDR3 DNA: TGTGCCAGCAGCACTGGGGGGAGAGCTTTCTTT
CDR3 protein: CASSTGGRAFF
D gene: -
V gene: TRBV7-3
J gene: TRBJ1-1
clone size: -

CDR3 DNA: TGTGCCAGCAGTGAAGCAGTGGCAACTGGAAACACCATATATTTT
CDR3 protein: CASSEAVATGNTIYF
D gene: -
V gene: TRBV6-1
J gene: TRBJ1-3
clone size: once

CDR3 DNA: TGTGCCAGCTCACCTCAGGGAACTAATGAAAAACTGTTTTTT
CDR3 protein: CASSPQGTNEKLFF
D gene: -
V gene: TRBV18
J gene: TRBJ1-4
clone size: -

CDR3 DNA: TGTGCCAGCGGGAGGACAGGGGCGCCCTCGGGGACCCAGTACTTC
CDR3 protein: CASGRTGAPSGTQYF
D gene: TRBD1
V gene: TRBV2
J gene: TRBJ2-5
clone size: -

CDR3 DNA: TGTGCCAGCACAAGCGGGGAACGCGAGCAGTACTTC
CDR3 protein: CASTSGEREQYF
D gene: TRBD2
V gene: TRBV7-9
J gene: TRBJ2-7
clone size: -

CDR3 DNA: TGTGCCAGCAGCCAGGACAGGGGAAACTATGGCTACACCTTC
CDR3 protein: CASSQDRGNYGYTF
D gene: TRBD1
V gene: TRBV14
J gene: TRBJ1-2
clone size: -

CDR3 DNA: TGTGCTGGAGGACAGGAGAACACTGAAGCTTTCTTT
CDR3 protein: CAGGQENTEAFF
D gene: TRBD1
V gene: TRBV30
J gene: TRBJ1-1
clone size: -

CDR3 DNA: TGTGCCAGCCGGGACAGGGTCTACGAGCAGTACTTC
CDR3 protein: CASRDRVYEQYF
D gene: TRBD1
V gene: TRBV6-5
J gene: TRBJ2-7
clone size: -

CDR3 DNA: TGTGCCAGCAGCTTAAACGGGAACACTGAAGCTTTCTTT
CDR3 protein: CASSLNGNTEAFF
D gene: -
V gene: TRBV11-2
J gene: TRBJ1-1
clone size: -

CDR3 DNA: TGTGCCAGCAACCGGCGGGGGGTTCCCCTGGTCGAGGATGGCTACACCTTC
CDR3 protein: CASNRRGVPLVEDGYTF
D gene: -
V gene: TRBV7-3
J gene: TRBJ1-2
clone size: -

CDR3 DNA: TGTGCCAGCAGTTCGACAGGGGGAGAGCAGTACTTC
CDR3 protein: CASSSTGGEQYF
D gene: TRBD1
V gene: TRBV27
J gene: TRBJ2-7
clone size: -

CDR3 DNA: TGTGCCAGCAGAAATATGGGACAGTCCTACGAGCAGTACTTC
CDR3 protein: CASRNMGQSYEQYF
D gene: TRBD1
V gene: TRBV7-2
J gene: TRBJ2-7
clone size: -

CDR3 DNA: TGTGCCAGTAGTTACACAGCGGGGGGCGGGGCAGATACGCAGTATTTT
CDR3 protein: CASSYTAGGGADTQYF
D gene: TRBD2
V gene: TRBV19
J gene: TRBJ2-3
clone size: -

CDR3 DNA: TGTGCCAGCAGCCCTCCGGGACAGAGGAACACCGGGGAGCTGTTTTTT
CDR3 protein: CASSPPGQRNTGELFF
D gene: TRBD1
V gene: TRBV7-9
J gene: TRBJ2-2
clone size: -

CDR3 DNA: TGTGCCAGCAGCGTAGCGGGGTCGCGCACCGGGGAGCTGTTTTTT
CDR3 protein: CASSVAGSRTGELFF
D gene: -
V gene: TRBV9
J gene: TRBJ2-2
clone size: -

CDR3 DNA: TGCGCCAGCAGCTATGGACAGGGGAATGAAAAACTGTTTTTT
CDR3 protein: CASSYGQGNEKLFF
D gene: TRBD1
V gene: TRBV5-1
J gene: TRBJ1-4
clone size: -

CDR3 DNA: TGCGCCAGCAGCGACGCCGGGACAGGGGTGGAGGGACGAGAGACCCAGTACTTC
CDR3 protein: CASSDAGTGVEGRETQYF
D gene: TRBD1
V gene: TRBV5-1
J gene: TRBJ2-5
clone size: few

CDR3 DNA: TGCGCCAGCAGCCAAGGATCAGGTTCTTCCTACAATGAGCAGTTCTTC
CDR3 protein: CASSQGSGSSYNEQFF
D gene: -
V gene: TRBV4-1
J gene: TRBJ2-1
clone size: once

CDR3 DNA: TGTGCCAGCAGCTTATGGCTGAATAGCAATCAGCCCCAGCATTTT
CDR3 protein: CASSLWLNSNQPQHF
D gene: -
V gene: TRBV7-2
J gene: TRBJ1-5
clone size: few

CDR3 DNA: TGTGCCAGTAGCTTCAGCGCTCCAGGGGAGACCCAGTACTTC
CDR3 protein: CASSFSAPGETQYF
D gene: -
V gene: TRBV7-2
J gene: TRBJ2-5
clone size: -

CDR3 DNA: TGTGCCAGCAGTTGGGGGCCGCCGGGAGGGAACACTGAAGCTTTCTTT
CDR3 protein: CASSWGPPGGNTEAFF
D gene: -
V gene: TRBV7-2
J gene: TRBJ1-1
clone size: few

CDR3 DNA: TGTGCCAGCAGAGCACCGACAGGGATGGGTTCACCCCTCCACTTT
CDR3 protein: CASRAPTGMGSPLHF
D gene: TRBD1
V gene: TRBV2
J gene: TRBJ1-6
clone size: -

CDR3 DNA: TGTGCCAGCAGTGATCTCAGCAGGGGGCATAATAATTCACCCCTCCACTTT
CDR3 protein: CASSDLSRGHNNSPLHF
D gene: TRBD1
V gene: TRBV25-1
J gene: TRBJ1-6
clone size: once

CDR3 DNA: TGCGCCAGCACATCTGGAAACACCATATATTTT
CDR3 protein: CASTSGNTIYF
D gene: -
V gene: TRBV5-1
J gene: TRBJ1-3
clone size: few

CDR3 DNA: TGCGCCAGCACCACCGAGGGCCTCAGCACAGATACGCAGTATTTT
CDR3 protein: CASTTEGLSTDTQYF
D gene: -
V gene: TRBV5-1
J gene: TRBJ2-3
clone size: -

CDR3 DNA: TGTGCCAGTAGTATTGGGAGCACTGAAGCTTTCTTT
CDR3 protein: CASSIGSTEAFF
D gene: -
V gene: TRBV19
J gene: TRBJ1-1
clone size: -

CDR3 DNA: TGTGCCAGCTCATCCCAGGGGGCGAAGAAAACCGGGGAGCTGTTTTTT
CDR3 protein: CASSSQGAKKTGELFF
D gene: TRBD1
V gene: TRBV18
J gene: TRBJ2-2
clone size: -

CDR3 DNA: TGTGCCAGCAGTTGGACAGACCTGAATGAAAAACTGTTTTTT
CDR3 protein: CASSWTDLNEKLFF
D gene: -
V gene: TRBV6-1
J gene: TRBJ1-4
clone size: few

CDR3 DNA: TGTGCCAGTAGTATTAGGACAGGGAGCAACGAGCAGTACTTC
CDR3 protein: CASSIRTGSNEQYF
D gene: TRBD1
V gene: TRBV19
J gene: TRBJ2-7
clone size: -

CDR3 DNA: TGCGCCAGCAGCTTGGCCGGGACAGGGAGAACAGATACGCAGTATTTT
CDR3 protein: CASSLAGTGRTDTQYF
D gene: TRBD1
V gene: TRBV5-1
J gene: TRBJ2-3
clone size: -

CDR3 DNA: TGTGCCAGCAGCCCTAGGGGGTTGTACGAGCAGTACTTC
CDR3 protein: CASSPRGLYEQYF
D gene: -
V gene: TRBV13
J gene: TRBJ2-7
clone size: -

CDR3 DNA: TGTGCCAGCAGCTTCTTACAAGAGACCCAGTACTTC
CDR3 protein: CASSFLQETQYF
D gene: -
V gene: TRBV7-6
J gene: TRBJ2-5
clone size: -

CDR3 DNA: TGTGCCAGCAGCCCGAGACCCACCCTAGGCGATACGCAGTATTTT
CDR3 protein: CASSPRPTLGDTQYF
D gene: -
V gene: TRBV7-6
J gene: TRBJ2-3
clone size: -

CDR3 DNA: TGTGCCAGCAGCCAACTCCCCCCACAGGTAGAAGAGACCCAGTACTTC
CDR3 protein: CASSQLPPQVEETQYF
D gene: -
V gene: TRBV4-2
J gene: TRBJ2-5
clone size: -

CDR3 DNA: TGTGCCAGCAGCGTACTTACAGGGTCCGGGGAGCTGTTTTTT
CDR3 protein: CASSVLTGSGELFF
D gene: -
V gene: TRBV6-1
J gene: TRBJ2-2
clone size: -

CDR3 DNA: TGTGCCATCGACAGGGGTCACACTGAAGCTTTCTTT
CDR3 protein: CAIDRGHTEAFF
D gene: TRBD1
V gene: TRBV6-5
J gene: TRBJ1-1
clone size: -

CDR3 DNA: TGTGCCAGTAGTGTCAGGGAAGGACACGAGCAGTACTTC
CDR3 protein: CASSVREGHEQYF
D gene: -
V gene: TRBV19
J gene: TRBJ2-7
clone size: -

CDR3 DNA: TGTGCCAGCACCCGGGACAGGGTTAAAGGTGAGCAGTTCTTC
CDR3 protein: CASTRDRVKGEQFF
D gene: TRBD1
V gene: TRBV6-1
J gene: TRBJ2-1
clone size: -

CDR3 DNA: TGTGCCAGCAGACTGACAGACACCGGGGAGCTGTTTTTT
CDR3 protein: CASRLTDTGELFF
D gene: -
V gene: TRBV14
J gene: TRBJ2-2
clone size: -

CDR3 DNA: TGTGCCAGCAGTGAGTTTAGGACTAATTACAATGAGCAGTTCTTC
CDR3 protein: CASSEFRTNYNEQFF
D gene: -
V gene: TRBV6-4
J gene: TRBJ2-1
clone size: -